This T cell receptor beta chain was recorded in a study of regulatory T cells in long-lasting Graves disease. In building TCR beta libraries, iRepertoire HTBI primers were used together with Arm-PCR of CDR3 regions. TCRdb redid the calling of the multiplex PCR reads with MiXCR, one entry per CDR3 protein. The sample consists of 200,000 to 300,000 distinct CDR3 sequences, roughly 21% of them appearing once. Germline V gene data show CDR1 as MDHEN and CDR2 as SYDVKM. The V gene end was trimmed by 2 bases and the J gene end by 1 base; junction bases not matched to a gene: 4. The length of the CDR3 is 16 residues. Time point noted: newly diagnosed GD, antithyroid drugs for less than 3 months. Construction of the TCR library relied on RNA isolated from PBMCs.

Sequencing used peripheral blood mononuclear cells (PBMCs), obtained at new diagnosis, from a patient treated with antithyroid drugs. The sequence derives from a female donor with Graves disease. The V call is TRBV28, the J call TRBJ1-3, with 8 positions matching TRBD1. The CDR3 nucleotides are TGTGCCAGCAGTTTAAATACAGGGGGTTCTGGAAACACCATATATTTT. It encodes CASSLNTGGSGNTIYF.